This T cell receptor beta chain was documented in a study of metastatic and nonmetastatic thyroid tumors. Turning to the study itself: Repertoires from blood and tumor or nodule tissue of malignant and benign thyroid patients were compared. Study-wide results and caveats: When malignant thyroid tumors were compared with benign nodules, TCR beta diversity was reportedly significantly higher in the malignant tumors. This held in both blood and tumor samples.

This clone came up many times. Its antigen is not known. All patients were untreated before thyroid surgery. V gave up 6 bases and J gave up 2 bases; unmatched junction bases: 4. The germline gives CDR1 MNHNS, CDR2 SASEGT. There are 14 residues in the CDR3. MiXCR reprocessed the PCR reads for TCRdb. The sample contains over 20,000 clones, 15% to 19% of which appear only once. The sequencing input was blood. This receptor was taken from a female donor with papillary thyroid cancer or a benign thyroid nodule (not recorded which). Some clones in this sample may be carry-over from other donors' samples. The rearrangement joins TRBV6-1 to TRBJ2-7; the match to TRBD2 covers 10 bases. Here the CDR3 DNA reads TGTGCCAGCAGCCAGCGGGAGGGCGCCTACGAGCAGTACTTC. Amino acid sequence: CASSQREGAYEQYF.